The source of this T cell receptor (beta chain) is a study of beta chain features in type 1 diabetes. The CDR3 is 13 residues long. Looked up from germline, CDR1 is SGHTA and CDR2 is FQGNSA. V shed 9 bases and J shed 4 bases, with 14 bases lying between them. Expressed TCRB transcripts were sequenced because the entire RNA isolate underwent reverse transcription. Sequenced by immunoSEQ multiplex PCR; TCRdb stores in-frame clones only, minus some. The data show some 240,000 clones, with under 13% seen just once and approximately 1.5% held by the top ten. This clonotype originated in a man aged 18 to 30 in good health. The sample comprised central memory CD4+ T cells from blood. The gene calls are TRBV7-2 and TRBJ2-3; a possible D gene is TRBD2 (6 bases). CDR3 sequence (DNA): TGTGCCAGTTCGGGGGTTTTCGCAGATACGCAGTATTTT. This translates into CASSGVFADTQYF.